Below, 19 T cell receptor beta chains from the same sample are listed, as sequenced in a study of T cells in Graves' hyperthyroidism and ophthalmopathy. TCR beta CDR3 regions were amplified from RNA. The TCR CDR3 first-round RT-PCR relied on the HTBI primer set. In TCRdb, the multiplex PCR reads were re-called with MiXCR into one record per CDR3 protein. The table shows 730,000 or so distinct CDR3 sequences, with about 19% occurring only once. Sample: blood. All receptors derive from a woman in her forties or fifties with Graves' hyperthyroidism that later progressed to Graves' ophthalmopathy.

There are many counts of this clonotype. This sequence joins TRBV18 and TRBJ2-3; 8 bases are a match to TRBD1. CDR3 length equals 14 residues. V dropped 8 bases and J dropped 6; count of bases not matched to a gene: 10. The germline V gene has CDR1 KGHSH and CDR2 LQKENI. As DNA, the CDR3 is TGTGCCAGCCTTCAGAGGACAGGGTTGGATACGCAGTATTTT. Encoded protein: CASLQRTGLDTQYF.

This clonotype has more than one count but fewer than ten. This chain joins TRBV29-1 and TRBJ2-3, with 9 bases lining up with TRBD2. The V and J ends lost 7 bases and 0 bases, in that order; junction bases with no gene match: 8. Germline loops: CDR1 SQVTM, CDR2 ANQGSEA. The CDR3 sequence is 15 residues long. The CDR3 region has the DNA TGCAGCGCCTCCCTTCTAGCGGGGAGCACAGATACGCAGTATTTT. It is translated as CSASLLAGSTDTQYF.

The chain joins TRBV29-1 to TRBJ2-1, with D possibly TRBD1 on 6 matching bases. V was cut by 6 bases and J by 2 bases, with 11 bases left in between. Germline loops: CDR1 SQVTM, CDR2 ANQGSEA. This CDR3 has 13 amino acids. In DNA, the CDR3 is TGCAGCGTCGAGGGGGTGGCCTACAATGAGCAGTTCTTC. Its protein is CSVEGVAYNEQFF.

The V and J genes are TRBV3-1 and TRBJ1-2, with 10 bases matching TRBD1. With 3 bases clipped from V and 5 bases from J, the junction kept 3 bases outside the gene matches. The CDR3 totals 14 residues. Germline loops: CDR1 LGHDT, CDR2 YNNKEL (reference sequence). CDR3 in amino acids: CASSQGQGIYGYTF. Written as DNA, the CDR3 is TGTGCCAGCAGCCAGGGACAGGGGATTTATGGCTACACCTTC. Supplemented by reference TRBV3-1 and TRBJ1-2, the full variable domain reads DTAVSQTPKYLVTQMGNDKSIKCEQNLGHDTMYWYKQDSKKFLKIMFSYNNKELIINETVPNRFSPKSPDKAHLNLHINSLELGDSAVYFCASSQGQGIYGYTFGSGTRLTVV.

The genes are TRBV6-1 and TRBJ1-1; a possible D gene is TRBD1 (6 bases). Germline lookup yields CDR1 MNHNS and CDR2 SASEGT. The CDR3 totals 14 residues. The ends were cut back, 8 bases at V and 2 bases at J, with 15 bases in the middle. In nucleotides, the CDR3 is TGTGCCAGCGGGAAAGGGGGAGGAAACACTGAAGCTTTCTTT. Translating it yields CASGKGGGNTEAFF.

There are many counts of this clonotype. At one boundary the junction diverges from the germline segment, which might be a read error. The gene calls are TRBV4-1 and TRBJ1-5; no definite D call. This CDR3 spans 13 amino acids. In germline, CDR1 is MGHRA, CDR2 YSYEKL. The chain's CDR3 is CASSQAVNQPQHF. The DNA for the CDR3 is TGTGCCAGCAGCCAGGCGGTCAATCAGCCCCAGCATTTT.

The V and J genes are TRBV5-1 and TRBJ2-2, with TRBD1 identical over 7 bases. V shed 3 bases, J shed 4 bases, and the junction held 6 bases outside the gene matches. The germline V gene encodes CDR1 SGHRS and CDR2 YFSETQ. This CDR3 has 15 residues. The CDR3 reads CASSSGQASTGELFF. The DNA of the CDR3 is TGCGCCAGCAGCTCTGGACAGGCTAGCACCGGGGAGCTGTTTTTT.

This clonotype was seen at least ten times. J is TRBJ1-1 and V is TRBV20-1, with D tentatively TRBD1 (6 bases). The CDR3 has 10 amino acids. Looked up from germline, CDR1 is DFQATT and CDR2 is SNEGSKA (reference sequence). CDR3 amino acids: CRQQGPEAFF. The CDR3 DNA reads TGCAGACAACAGGGACCTGAAGCTTTCTTT.

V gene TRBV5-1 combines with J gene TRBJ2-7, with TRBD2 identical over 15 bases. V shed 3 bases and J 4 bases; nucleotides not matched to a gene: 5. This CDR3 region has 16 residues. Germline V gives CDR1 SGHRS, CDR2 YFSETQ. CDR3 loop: CASSSGLAGGRYEQYF. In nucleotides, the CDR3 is TGCGCCAGCAGCTCGGGACTAGCGGGGGGCCGATACGAGCAGTACTTC.

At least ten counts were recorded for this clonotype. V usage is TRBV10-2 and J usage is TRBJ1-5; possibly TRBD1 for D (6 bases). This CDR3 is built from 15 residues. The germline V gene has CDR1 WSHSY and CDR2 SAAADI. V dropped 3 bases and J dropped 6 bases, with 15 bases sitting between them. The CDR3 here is CASSDQGYYTQPQHF. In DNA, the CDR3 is TGCGCCAGCAGTGATCAGGGGTACTACACTCAGCCCCAGCATTTT.

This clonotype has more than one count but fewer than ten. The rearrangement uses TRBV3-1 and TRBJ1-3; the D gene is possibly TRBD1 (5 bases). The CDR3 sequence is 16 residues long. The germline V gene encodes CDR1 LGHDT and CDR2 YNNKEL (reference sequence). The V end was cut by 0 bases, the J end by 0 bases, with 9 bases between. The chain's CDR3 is CASSQEGHFSGNTIYF. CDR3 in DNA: TGTGCCAGCAGCCAAGAAGGACACTTCTCTGGAAACACCATATATTTT.

CDR3 in DNA: TGTGCCAGCAGTGAAATGGGAGGCAATGAGCAGTTCTTC. Its protein is CASSEMGGNEQFF. The V call is TRBV6-1, the J call TRBJ2-1; possible D gene TRBD2, 6 bases. Per germline, CDR1 MNHNS and CDR2 SASEGT. The CDR3 length is 13 residues. Trimming took 2 bases from V and 6 from J, leaving 8 bases between them.

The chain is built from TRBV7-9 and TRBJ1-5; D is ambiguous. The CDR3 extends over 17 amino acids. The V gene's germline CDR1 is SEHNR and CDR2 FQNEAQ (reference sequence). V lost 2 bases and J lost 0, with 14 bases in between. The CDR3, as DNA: TGTGCCAGCAGCTTAACCGATGGCAGGTCTAGCAATCAGCCCCAGCATTTT. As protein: CASSLTDGRSSNQPQHF.

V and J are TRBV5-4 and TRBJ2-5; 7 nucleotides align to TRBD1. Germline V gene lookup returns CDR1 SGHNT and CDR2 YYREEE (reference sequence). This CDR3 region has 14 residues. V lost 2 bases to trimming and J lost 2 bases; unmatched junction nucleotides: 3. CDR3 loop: CASSFRDRQETQYF. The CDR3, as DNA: TGTGCCAGCAGCTTCCGGGACAGACAAGAGACCCAGTACTTC.

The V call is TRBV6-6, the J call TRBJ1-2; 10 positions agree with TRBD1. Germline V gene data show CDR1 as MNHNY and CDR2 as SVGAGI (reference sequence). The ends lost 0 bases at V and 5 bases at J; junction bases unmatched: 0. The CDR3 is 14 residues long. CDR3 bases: TGTGCCAGCAGTTACTCGGACAGGGGGTATGGCTACACCTTC. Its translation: CASSYSDRGYGYTF.

The CDR3 coding sequence is TGCAGTGCTCTCGGGACTTCGGTAGATGAGCAGTTCTTC. Its translation is CSALGTSVDEQFF. V and J are TRBV20-1 and TRBJ2-1; possible D gene TRBD2, 6 bases. The CDR3 extends over 13 amino acids. The ends were cut back, 5 bases at V and 8 bases at J, with 16 bases in the middle. The V gene's germline CDR1 is DFQATT and CDR2 SNEGSKA (reference sequence).

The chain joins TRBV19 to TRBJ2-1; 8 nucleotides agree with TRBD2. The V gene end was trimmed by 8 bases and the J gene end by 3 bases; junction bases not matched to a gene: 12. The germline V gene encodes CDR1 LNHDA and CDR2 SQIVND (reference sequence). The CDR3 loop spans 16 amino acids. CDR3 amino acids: CASQKTGGAVYNEQFF. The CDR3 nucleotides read TGTGCCAGTCAAAAAACCGGGGGGGCAGTCTACAATGAGCAGTTCTTC.

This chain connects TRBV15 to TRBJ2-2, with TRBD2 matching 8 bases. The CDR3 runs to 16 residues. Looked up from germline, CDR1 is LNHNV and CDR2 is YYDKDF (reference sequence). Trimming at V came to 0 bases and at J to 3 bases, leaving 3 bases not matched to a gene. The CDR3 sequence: CATSRDGGDDTGELFF. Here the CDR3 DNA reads TGTGCCACCAGCAGAGACGGGGGGGATGACACCGGGGAGCTGTTTTTT.

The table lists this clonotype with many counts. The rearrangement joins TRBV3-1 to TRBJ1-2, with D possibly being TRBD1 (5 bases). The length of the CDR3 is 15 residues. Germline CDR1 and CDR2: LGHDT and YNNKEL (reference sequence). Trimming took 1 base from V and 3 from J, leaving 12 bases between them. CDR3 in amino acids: CASSQGWKGDYGYTF. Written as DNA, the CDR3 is TGTGCCAGCAGCCAAGGGTGGAAAGGGGACTATGGCTACACCTTC.